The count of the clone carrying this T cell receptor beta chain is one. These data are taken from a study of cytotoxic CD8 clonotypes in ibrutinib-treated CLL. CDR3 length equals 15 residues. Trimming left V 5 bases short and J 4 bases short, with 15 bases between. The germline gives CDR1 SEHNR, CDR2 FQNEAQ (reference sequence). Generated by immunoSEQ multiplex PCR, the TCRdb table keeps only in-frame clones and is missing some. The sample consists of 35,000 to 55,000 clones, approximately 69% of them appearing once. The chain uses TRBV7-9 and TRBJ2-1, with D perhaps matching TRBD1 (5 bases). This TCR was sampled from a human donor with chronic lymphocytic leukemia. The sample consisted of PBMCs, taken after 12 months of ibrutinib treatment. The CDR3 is CASSQGVLGYNEQFF. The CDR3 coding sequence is TGTGCCAGCAGCCAAGGGGTCCTAGGATACAATGAGCAGTTCTTC.